These 10 T cell receptor beta chains were sequenced from one sample in a study of T cell responses to AZD1222 COVID-19 vaccine. The repertoire was sequenced with immunoSEQ multiplex PCR; TCRdb's copy has only in-frame clones and lacks some. This table has fewer than 110,000 clones, 70% to 90% appearing once. The sample consisted of peripheral blood, taken 28 days after the second AZD1222 dose. These receptors were obtained from an adult who received the AZD1222 COVID-19 vaccine.

This rearrangement joins TRBV3-1 (or the pseudogene TRBV3-2) to TRBJ2-7; 11 bases map to TRBD1. Looked up from germline, CDR1 is LGHDT and CDR2 is YNNKEL (reference sequence). J gave up 6 bases and V 1 base, and 5 bases lay outside the gene matches. The length of the CDR3 is 15 residues. In nucleotides, the CDR3 is TGTGCCAGCAGCCAAGGGACAGGGGGCTTTAGCGAGCAGTACTTC. This gives the protein CASSQGTGGFSEQYF.

The V and J genes are TRBV5-1 and TRBJ2-5; D tentatively fits TRBD1 or TRBD2 (5 bases each). Germline V lookup: CDR1 SGHRS, CDR2 YFSETQ. The CDR3 sequence is 14 residues long. The V end lost 1 base, the J end lost 5 bases, and 12 bases lay between the germline ends. The DNA for the CDR3 is TGCGCCAGCAGCTTGACGGGGCGGACGGAGACCCAGTACTTC. It encodes CASSLTGRTETQYF.

J is TRBJ1-5 and V is TRBV2; D call uncertain. Trimming took 2 bases from V and 0 from J, leaving 8 bases between them. The CDR3 loop spans 15 amino acids. From germline, CDR1 is SNHLY and CDR2 FYNNEI. The CDR3 loop reads CASSEQSRSNQPQHF. Written as DNA, the CDR3 is TGTGCCAGCAGTGAACAGAGCCGTAGCAATCAGCCCCAGCATTTT.

The chain is built from TRBV3-1 (or the pseudogene TRBV3-2) and TRBJ2-7; 9 nucleotides align to TRBD1. The germline V gene encodes CDR1 LGHDT and CDR2 YNNKEL (reference sequence). V shed 0 bases and J 1 base; nucleotides not matched to a gene: 4. The CDR3 sequence is 16 residues long. The CDR3 nucleotides are TGTGCCAGCAGCCAAGAGGGACAGGGTAGGTCCTACGAGCAGTACTTC. Translating it yields CASSQEGQGRSYEQYF.

This clone has a single count. V gene TRBV7-8 combines with J gene TRBJ1-2; D call uncertain. The V gene's germline CDR1 is SGHVS and CDR2 FQNEAQ. The germline V and J ends were trimmed by 2 bases and 4 bases, with 8 bases remaining between them. The CDR3 totals 13 residues. CDR3 amino acids: CASSLLYRYGYTF. The CDR3 nucleotides are TGTGCCAGCAGCTTACTTTATCGCTATGGCTACACCTTC.

The chain combines TRBV2 with TRBJ1-5, with D unresolved. V lost 6 bases to trimming and J lost 5 bases, with 11 bases between them. This CDR3 is built from 13 residues. From germline, CDR1 is SNHLY and CDR2 FYNNEI. Here the CDR3 reads CASSYGVDQPQHF. In DNA form, the CDR3 reads TGTGCCAGCAGCTACGGGGTAGATCAGCCCCAGCATTTT.

The chain links TRBV9 to TRBJ2-5, with a weak D call TRBD2 (6 bases). The CDR3 loop spans 15 amino acids. Trimming removed 2 bases at V and 1 base at J, with 12 bases between. CDR1 and CDR2 from the germline V gene are SGDLS and YYNGEE. CDR3 sequence reads: CASSVQAGLQETQYF. The CDR3 DNA reads as TGTGCCAGCAGCGTTCAGGCGGGGCTCCAAGAGACCCAGTACTTC.

This clone was observed a handful of times. The chain carries TRBV28 and TRBJ1-1, with no clear D. With 2 bases removed from V and 1 base from J, the gap between germline ends came to 5 bases. Germline V CDR1 and CDR2: MDHEN, SYDVKM. The CDR3 extends over 13 amino acids. DNA for the CDR3: TGTGCCAGCAGTTTAATGTCGAACACTGAAGCTTTCTTT. Translation gives CASSLMSNTEAFF.

The chain has TRBV3-1 (or the pseudogene TRBV3-2) and TRBJ1-1; D gene uncertain. V lost 1 base and J lost 6, with 12 bases in between. CDR3 size: 14 residues. The V gene's germline CDR1 is LGHDT and CDR2 YNNKEL (reference sequence). In nucleotides, the CDR3 is TGTGCCAGCAGCCAAGGGCAGCTTGGGGCTGAAGCTTTCTTT. Amino acid sequence: CASSQGQLGAEAFF.

V and J are TRBV5-1 and TRBJ2-3; D gene unclear. CDR3 length equals 13 residues. Trimming took off 0 bases at V and 5 bases at J, with 7 bases between the two ends. In germline, CDR1 is SGHRS, CDR2 YFSETQ. The CDR3 protein is CASSLEGQDTQYF. Here the CDR3 DNA reads TGCGCCAGCAGCTTGGAAGGCCAAGATACGCAGTATTTT.